The 14 T cell receptor beta chains presented below share a single source sample, sequenced in a study of response to subunit inactivated influenza vaccine. TCRdb reanalysed the RT-PCR reads using MiXCR and keeps one entry per CDR3 protein. Of around 520,000 distinct CDR3 sequences listed, over 25% are singletons. Sample: CD4+ T cells sorted from PBMCs, taken roughly 5 days after vaccination. The receptors shown here come from a man aged 45-60 years who received an inactivated influenza vaccine.

The rearrangement links TRBV9 to TRBJ1-1; D remains unclear. The V gene lost 4 bases and the J gene lost 8 bases, with 12 bases spanning the gap. This CDR3 contains 12 residues. The V gene's germline CDR1 is SGDLS and CDR2 YYNGEE. The CDR3 here is CASSSPTREAFF. The CDR3 DNA reads as TGTGCCAGCAGCTCCCCGACGAGAGAAGCTTTCTTT.

The V call is TRBV10-2, the J call TRBJ2-6, with TRBD1 matching 9 bases. Germline CDR1 WSHSY, CDR2 SAAADI. The CDR3 consists of 16 residues. With V trimmed by 2 bases and J by 3 bases, 2 bases remained unmatched. CDR3 DNA sequence: TGCGCCAGCAGTGAGGGACAGGGGCTTGGGGCCAACGTCCTGACTTTC. Its translation: CASSEGQGLGANVLTF.

This clonotype was detected a few times. The gene calls are TRBV11-2 and TRBJ1-2, with 9 bases fitting TRBD1. CDR3 length: 15 residues. Per the germline V gene, CDR1 is SGHAT and CDR2 is FQNNGV. V shed 1 base, J shed 5 bases, and the junction held 5 bases outside the gene matches. As DNA, the CDR3 is TGTGCCAGCAGCTTAGTTACGGGACAGGGATATGGCTACACCTTC. It codes for CASSLVTGQGYGYTF.

This clonotype appeared a few times. The genes are TRBV12-3 or TRBV12-4 and TRBJ2-3, with 10 bases identical to TRBD2. The V gene end was trimmed by 2 bases and the J gene end by 6 bases; junction bases not matched to a gene: 8. CDR3 size: 16 residues. CDR3 sequence (DNA): TGTGCCAGCAGTTTACTGCAGCGGGGGGGCGCTGATACGCAGTATTTT. Its protein is CASSLLQRGGADTQYF.

The rearrangement joins TRBV6-1 to TRBJ2-5, with a weak D call TRBD1 (5 bases). This CDR3 region has 15 residues. The V end was cut by 5 bases, the J end by 3 bases, with 16 bases between. The germline CDR1 and CDR2 sequences are MNHNS and SASEGT. The CDR3 DNA follows: TGTGCCAGCAGTACCCCTTTGCAGGGTAAAGAGACCCAGTACTTC. It translates to CASSTPLQGKETQYF.

This clonotype was recorded a few times. The chain links TRBV20-1 to TRBJ2-2; 8 positions agree with TRBD1. CDR3 size: 15 residues. The germline CDR1 and CDR2 sequences are DFQATT and SNEGSKA (reference sequence). V trimming: 6 bases; J trimming: 7 bases; junction bases outside the gene matches: 13. The chain's CDR3 is CSAKRQGSAVGELFF. Written as DNA, the CDR3 is TGCAGTGCCAAACGACAGGGGTCGGCAGTCGGGGAGCTGTTTTTT.

The J gene is TRBJ2-1, the V gene TRBV11-1; the D gene could be TRBD1 or TRBD2 (5 bases each). V dropped 3 bases and J dropped 0 bases, with 12 bases sitting between them. CDR1 is SGHAT, CDR2 FQDESV, per germline (reference sequence). The CDR3 loop spans 16 amino acids. As DNA, the CDR3 is TGTGCCAGCAGCTTTCACGGGACCACCTCCTACAATGAGCAGTTCTTC. Protein product: CASSFHGTTSYNEQFF.

The rearrangement joins TRBV12-3 or TRBV12-4 to TRBJ1-1; the D is unclear. The CDR3 has 13 residues. Trimming stripped 3 bases from V and 10 bases from J, with 15 bases between. CDR3 amino acids: CASSLRVASGAFF. CDR3 nucleotides: TGTGCCAGCAGTTTGCGTGTTGCATCGGGAGCTTTCTTT.

The chain links TRBV20-1 to TRBJ2-7; 10 bases line up with TRBD2. The CDR3 spans 14 residues. V dropped 6 bases and J dropped 0; count of bases not matched to a gene: 5. CDR1 and CDR2 (germline): DFQATT, SNEGSKA (reference sequence). CDR3 bases: TGCAGTGCGAGGACTAGCGGTCACTCCTACGAGCAGTACTTC. It yields the protein CSARTSGHSYEQYF.

The V call is TRBV20-1, the J call TRBJ2-3; 8 bases match TRBD1. V was pared by 6 bases and J by 6 bases, with 5 bases of the junction left unmatched. CDR3 size: 12 residues. Germline CDR1 is DFQATT and CDR2 is SNEGSKA (reference sequence). This CDR3 is CSANRGSDTQYF. CDR3 coding DNA: TGCAGTGCGAACAGGGGGTCTGATACGCAGTATTTT.

This clonotype was recorded a few times. The V call is TRBV5-5, the J call TRBJ2-5; D remains unclear. There are 15 residues in the CDR3. The V end lost 0 bases, the J end lost 4 bases, and 13 bases lay between the germline ends. From germline, CDR1 is SGHKS and CDR2 YYEKEE (reference sequence). CDR3 bases: TGTGCCAGCAGCTTGGCCTCTTCTAAAGGAGAGACCCAGTACTTC. Amino acid sequence: CASSLASSKGETQYF.

This clonotype was counted only a few times. This sequence joins TRBV7-9 and TRBJ2-4; TRBD1 agrees at 10 bases. Trimming at V came to 5 bases and at J to 1 base, leaving 5 bases not matched to a gene. CDR3 length equals 16 residues. Germline assignment: CDR1 SEHNR and CDR2 FQNEAQ (reference sequence). In DNA form, the CDR3 reads TGTGCCAGCAGCCCGGGGACAGGGGTGGCCAAAAACATTCAGTACTTC. Protein sequence: CASSPGTGVAKNIQYF.

V gene TRBV9 combines with J gene TRBJ2-1; TRBD2 agrees at 13 bases. CDR1 and CDR2 (germline): SGDLS, YYNGEE. The CDR3 has 16 residues. The V and J ends lost 5 bases and 1 base, in that order; junction bases with no gene match: 3. The CDR3 sequence: CASSRTSGSSYNEQFF. The DNA for the CDR3 is TGTGCCAGCAGTCGGACTAGCGGGAGTTCCTACAATGAGCAGTTCTTC.

The rearrangement links TRBV15 to TRBJ2-3; no definite D call. The V gene's germline CDR1 is LNHNV and CDR2 YYDKDF (reference sequence). This CDR3 has 13 residues. V lost 8 bases, J lost 2 bases, and 11 bases lay in between. CDR3 protein: CATARRPTDTQYF. The CDR3 DNA reads as TGTGCCACCGCCCGGCGCCCCACAGATACGCAGTATTTT.